This T cell receptor (beta chain) comes out of a study of cytomegalovirus exposure and HLA in healthy donors. General study points: Segments of the TCR beta V type were, in most cases, productive about 87% or about 30% of the time in an earlier analysis.

V lost 4 bases to trimming and J lost 3 bases, with 9 bases between them. Germline CDR1 reads LNHDA; CDR2 reads SQIVND (reference sequence). CDR3 length equals 13 residues. Note on this clone: Its antigen is currently unknown.

Primers: 60 Vbeta forward and 13 Jbeta reverse. Method: immunoSEQ multiplex PCR; TCRdb's copy keeps in-frame clones and lacks some. In the table there are 150,000 to 200,000 clones, approximately 86% of which are singletons. The chain employs TRBV19 and TRBJ1-1; D gene uncertain. The receptor's source is a woman between 18 and 29 years old in good health and CMV-seronegative. The source material was PBMCs. CDR3 nucleotide sequence: TGTGCCAGTAGTACTAGCCCAGACACTGAAGCTTTCTTT. It encodes CASSTSPDTEAFF.